This TCR beta chain stems from a study of blood T cell repertoires in COVID-19. Looking at the study overall: T cells, B-cell-depleted T cells, or PBMCs supplied cDNA or gDNA.

The assay was immunoSEQ multiplex PCR, and TCRdb's table has in-frame clones only and misses some. Of a few hundred thousand clones in the sample, 75% to 95% were seen once. Seattle researchers signed up patients amid active infection and tracked them longitudinally. The origin of this receptor is a person between 18 and 35 years old with COVID-19, enrolled during active disease. The sample consisted of peripheral blood.

CDR3 sequence: CASSSSLAGEGGELFF. The CDR3 region has the DNA TGCGCCAGCAGCTCCTCACTAGCGGGAGAGGGCGGGGAGCTGTTTTTT. The chain couples TRBV5-1 to TRBJ2-2; TRBD2 agrees at 11 bases. V was pared by 3 bases and J by 7 bases, with 8 bases of the junction left unmatched. There are 16 residues in the CDR3. Germline V gene lookup returns CDR1 SGHRS and CDR2 YFSETQ.